The entry that follows covers one TCR beta chain sequence. The ends lost 5 bases at V and 6 bases at J; junction bases unmatched: 13. The CDR3 sequence is 15 residues long. Germline CDR1 and CDR2: SGHAT and FQNNGV. The assay was immunoSEQ multiplex PCR, and TCRdb's table has in-frame clones only and misses some. The sample shows around 100,000 clones, 85% to 90% of them seen only once. This sample stems from a study of blood T cell repertoires in COVID-19. Study in general: In each case, the material was cDNA or gDNA derived from T cells, B-cell-depleted T cells, or PBMCs.

The sample taken for sequencing was peripheral blood. V is TRBV11-2 and J is TRBJ2-7; 7 bases fit TRBD1. The TCR was taken from a human donor in a cohort sampled during active COVID-19. DNA of the CDR3: TGTGCCAGCAGCCTCTTAGGACAGGCAATCATCGAGCAGTACTTC. This translates into CASSLLGQAIIEQYF. The full variable domain, with the rest looked up from reference TRBV11-2 and TRBJ2-7, is EAGVAQSPRYKIIEKRQSVAFWCNPISGHATLYWYQQILGQGPKLLIQFQNNGVVDDSQLPKDRFSAERLKGVDSTLKIQPAKLEDSAVYLCASSLLGQAIIEQYFGPGTRLTVT.